These T cell receptor beta chains were read from a single sample in a study of shared clonotypes between healthy human individuals. Here immunoSEQ multiplex PCR was the method, and the copy in TCRdb shows in-frame clones only, minus some. The sample holds some 2,400,000 clones; approximately 95% are singletons and the top ten take 0.1% to 0.15%. The specimen sequenced was naive CD4+ T cells sorted from blood. All receptors come from a young man in good health. Each CDR3 is given with its conserved first and last residue. D genes are given only for firm matches. The listing skips clone size in some rows; elsewhere it reads once, few, many or a size class.

cdr3_length	d_call	j_call	v_call	clone_size	cdr3_nt	cdr3_aa
14	NA	TRBJ2-3	TRBV6-6	NA	TGTGCCAGCAGTTACGTGCGTAACACAGATACGCAGTATTTT	CASSYVRNTDTQYF
13	NA	TRBJ1-1	TRBV10-3	NA	TGTGTCCAAAGAGAACAGTTGAACACTGAAGCTTTCTTT	CVQREQLNTEAFF
15	NA	TRBJ1-5	TRBV27	NA	TGTGCCAGCAGTTTGGTGGCAGGACCAAATCAGCCCCAGCATTTT	CASSLVAGPNQPQHF
18	TRBD2	TRBJ2-5	TRBV11-2	NA	TGTGCCAGCAGCCCTAGCGGGGGATTTATTGGGTCTGTAAAGACCCAGTACTTC	CASSPSGGFIGSVKTQYF
15	TRBD1	TRBJ2-1	TRBV6-1	NA	TGTGCCAGCAGTGCCACCAGGACAGGGTACAATGAGCAGTTCTTC	CASSATRTGYNEQFF
15	NA	TRBJ2-1	TRBV30	NA	TGTGCCTGGGGTCCCATGGGGGGACCCTACAATGAGCAGTTCTTC	CAWGPMGGPYNEQFF
19	NA	TRBJ1-2	TRBV19	NA	TGTGCCAGTAGTTCTGTAGGGCAGTTCGGCTTCATTGTAAGGAATGGCTACACCTTC	CASSSVGQFGFIVRNGYTF
15	NA	TRBJ1-2	TRBV10-3	NA	TGTGCCATCAGTGAGTCGGGGGGGACTAACTATGGCTACACCTTC	CAISESGGTNYGYTF
15	TRBD1	TRBJ2-4	TRBV27	NA	TGTGCCAGCAGTCCTGACAGGGGAGTCAAAAACATTCAGTACTTC	CASSPDRGVKNIQYF
15	NA	TRBJ1-2	TRBV9	once	TGTGCCAGCAGCGACGGGCTTGGGGGTAACTATGGCTACACCTTC	CASSDGLGGNYGYTF
14	TRBD2	TRBJ2-1	TRBV10-3	NA	TGTGCCATCAGTGAGACTAGCGGGGTCAATGAGCAGTTCTTC	CAISETSGVNEQFF
13	TRBD1	TRBJ2-2	TRBV11-3	NA	TGTGCCAGCAGCCCCGGGACAGCCGGGGAGCTGTTTTTT	CASSPGTAGELFF
12	NA	TRBJ1-3	TRBV5-1	NA	TGCGCCAGCAGTAGGGACGGGAACACCATATATTTT	CASSRDGNTIYF
15	NA	TRBJ2-4	TRBV7-2	once	TGTGCCAGCAGCTTGGACGGGGGAGTAGTCGGCATTCAGTACTTC	CASSLDGGVVGIQYF
13	NA	TRBJ2-1	TRBV7-9	NA	TGTGCCAGCAGCTTACGAGGTTTGCTAAAGCAGTTCTTC	CASSLRGLLKQFF
15	TRBD2	TRBJ2-5	TRBV7-2	NA	TGTGCCAGCAGCTTAGGAAGCGGGAGGAAAGAGACCCAGTACTTC	CASSLGSGRKETQYF
13	TRBD1	TRBJ2-5	TRBV2	once	TGTGCCAGCGTCCGGGACAGTCAAGAGACCCAGTACTTC	CASVRDSQETQYF
13	NA	TRBJ1-2	TRBV29-1	NA	TGCAGCGTAGGCACCGGGACCCCAAGGGGCTACACCTTC	CSVGTGTPRGYTF
13	NA	TRBJ1-2	TRBV5-1	NA	TGCGCCAGCAGCTTGGTACAGGACAGTGGCTACACCTTC	CASSLVQDSGYTF
16	NA	TRBJ2-7	TRBV6-5	once	TGTGCCAGCAGTTACTCGGGCGCTCCCTTCACCTACGAGCAGTACTTC	CASSYSGAPFTYEQYF
14	NA	TRBJ1-5	TRBV6-1	NA	TGTGCCAGCAGTGAAGCAGGGAACAATCAGCCCCAGCATTTT	CASSEAGNNQPQHF
14	NA	TRBJ1-1	TRBV5-8	NA	TGTGCCAGCAGTTTACCAGGGGAGGAATTTAAAGCTTTCTTT	CASSLPGEEFKAFF
15	NA	TRBJ1-5	TRBV9	NA	TGTGCCAGCAGCCGGGACGGCTCGCTTTGGCAGCCCCAGCATTTT	CASSRDGSLWQPQHF
14	NA	TRBJ1-1	TRBV10-3	NA	TGTGCCATCAGTGGAACGGGGCAGAACACTGAAGCTTTCTTT	CAISGTGQNTEAFF
13	NA	TRBJ2-5	TRBV5-4	NA	TGTGCCAGCAGCTTGGTTGCGGTAGAGACCCAGTACTTC	CASSLVAVETQYF
15	NA	TRBJ2-1	TRBV18	once	TGTGCCAGCTCCGGACTATCTTTAGGGTACAATGAGCAGTTCTTC	CASSGLSLGYNEQFF
13	TRBD1	TRBJ2-7	TRBV30	NA	TGTGCCTGGAGTGCCGGACAGGGTAATAGGCAGTACTTC	CAWSAGQGNRQYF
18	NA	TRBJ2-6	TRBV25-1	NA	TGTGCCAGCAGTGAACTTACGGGGGCAGGCGCTGGGGCCAACGTCCTGACTTTC	CASSELTGAGAGANVLTF
15	NA	TRBJ2-5	TRBV21-1	NA	TGTGCCAGCAGCAATAAAATCGGGGGCGCGGAGACCCAGTACTTC	CASSNKIGGAETQYF
17	NA	TRBJ1-6	TRBV25-1	few	TGTGCCAGTTCACCCGGGACATCTGCCTTCGAACATTCACCCCTCCACTTT	CASSPGTSAFEHSPLHF
14	TRBD1	TRBJ1-3	TRBV19	NA	TGTGCCACTCGACCGACAGGGACGGGAAACACCATATATTTT	CATRPTGTGNTIYF
15	NA	TRBJ1-6	TRBV5-5	once	TGTGCCAGCAGCTTGGTCGGCAGGTCCATGGCACCCCTCCACTTT	CASSLVGRSMAPLHF
15	NA	TRBJ1-2	TRBV27	NA	TGTGCCAGCAGTTTAGATGCGGGTCTTGGCTATGGCTACACCTTC	CASSLDAGLGYGYTF
16	TRBD2	TRBJ2-2	TRBV9	few	TGTGCCAGCAGCGTAGGGGCTAGCGGGAGTACCGGGGAGCTGTTTTTT	CASSVGASGSTGELFF
14	NA	TRBJ1-1	TRBV30	NA	TGTGCCTGGAGTGTCCCCCCGATGAACACTGAAGCTTTCTTT	CAWSVPPMNTEAFF
13	NA	TRBJ1-2	TRBV28	NA	TGTGCCAGCAGTTGGTCGAGTGCAAATGTTTACACCTTC	CASSWSSANVYTF
15	NA	TRBJ2-7	TRBV4-2	once	TGTGCCAGCAGCCAAGATTCAGGGGAGGCCTACGAGCAGTACTTC	CASSQDSGEAYEQYF
14	NA	TRBJ2-7	TRBV5-1	few	TGCGCCAGCAGCAGAGAGACAGAACTCTACGAGCAGTACTTC	CASSRETELYEQYF
16	TRBD1	TRBJ2-1	TRBV27	NA	TGTGCCAGCAGTCCTCTGGGGGACAGGCAAAGCAATGAGCAGTTCTTC	CASSPLGDRQSNEQFF
16	TRBD1	TRBJ1-1	TRBV6-7	NA	TGTGCCAGCAGTCCCGGGACAGCCCCTCCCGGCACTGAAGCTTTCTTT	CASSPGTAPPGTEAFF
12	NA	TRBJ2-7	TRBV18	NA	TGTGCCAGCTCACCACTCGGCTACGAGCAGTACTTC	CASSPLGYEQYF
15	TRBD1	TRBJ2-7	TRBV10-3	once	TGTGCCATCAGTGACCTTGGACAGGGGGCTTACGAGCAGTACTTC	CAISDLGQGAYEQYF
15	NA	TRBJ2-7	TRBV6-1	once	TGTGCCACCTTTACGCTTTGGGGCCGTGGAAGGAAGCAGTACTTC	CATFTLWGRGRKQYF
12	NA	TRBJ2-7	TRBV29-1	NA	TGCAGCGTTGAAACCGGCGGCTACGAGCAGTACTTC	CSVETGGYEQYF
13	NA	TRBJ1-2	TRBV5-5	NA	TGTGCCAGCAGTCATCAGGGGACCTATGGCTACACCTTC	CASSHQGTYGYTF
12	NA	TRBJ1-2	TRBV30	NA	TGTGCCCGATTACAGGGTGTCTATGGCTACACCTTC	CARLQGVYGYTF
13	TRBD2	TRBJ2-4	TRBV9	NA	TGTGCCAGCAGCGCAGCGGGAGAAGGCATTCAGTACTTC	CASSAAGEGIQYF
15	NA	TRBJ2-5	TRBV6-6	NA	TGTGCCAGCAGTTACGGGACTACCCCGTCAGGGGCCCAGTACTTC	CASSYGTTPSGAQYF
14	TRBD2	TRBJ2-1	TRBV2	NA	TGTGCCAGCAGTGTCGGGGGGGCCTACAATGAGCAGTTCTTC	CASSVGGAYNEQFF
14	TRBD1	TRBJ2-2	TRBV5-8	NA	TGTGCCAGCAGCAGACAGGGGCGGACCGGGGAGCTGTTTTTT	CASSRQGRTGELFF